Listed below are T cell receptor beta chains from one sample, sequenced in a study of blood T cell repertoires in COVID-19. Generated by immunoSEQ multiplex PCR, the TCRdb table keeps only in-frame clones and is missing some. The table includes roughly 140,000 clones, 80% to 90% detected once. The specimen was peripheral blood. The receptors come from a woman aged 45-60 years with acute or convalescent COVID-19. Both conserved end residues are part of each CDR3. D genes are given only for firm matches. Clone sizes are given selectively: once, few, many, or a class where the clone is expanded.

.,TRBV10-3,TRBJ2-7,.,TGTGCCACTCAAGGAGATCCTTCTCGCGAGCAGTACTTC,CATQGDPSREQYF
.,TRBV28,TRBJ1-5,TRBD1,TGTGCCAGCAGTTCCTTGGGGGACAGGGGGCGCGATCAGCCCCAGCATTTT,CASSSLGDRGRDQPQHF
.,TRBV30,TRBJ1-2,.,TGTGCCTTTAGACAGAGCTATGGCTACACCTTC,CAFRQSYGYTF
.,TRBV2,TRBJ1-5,.,TGTGCCAGCAGGAAGGAACAGGATCAGCCCCAGCATTTT,CASRKEQDQPQHF
.,TRBV4-3,TRBJ1-2,.,TGCGCCAGCAGCCAAGATCTGGGAGAGCTTCGGGGCTACACCTTC,CASSQDLGELRGYTF
.,TRBV19,TRBJ2-3,TRBD2,TGTGCCAGTAGTATCCTTGCGGGAGTCGGTGATACGCAGTATTTT,CASSILAGVGDTQYF
.,TRBV28,TRBJ1-6,.,TGTGCCAGCATCGGACAGTATAATTCACCCCTCCACTTT,CASIGQYNSPLHF
.,TRBV2,TRBJ1-5,.,TGTGCCAGCGGAGCGCTTGACAGACCTTATCAGCCCCAGCATTTT,CASGALDRPYQPQHF
.,TRBV4-1,TRBJ1-1,TRBD1,TGCGCCAGCAGCCCTTTAGGGACAGGGACACCGAACACTGAAGCTTTCTTT,CASSPLGTGTPNTEAFF
.,TRBV5-1,TRBJ2-7,TRBD1,TGCGCCAGCAGCACGTCGGGACAGGGGATATCCTACGAGCAGTACTTC,CASSTSGQGISYEQYF
few,TRBV18,TRBJ1-2,.,TGTGCCAGCTCGTCCGGGAGTAACTATGGCTACACCTTC,CASSSGSNYGYTF
.,TRBV10-3,TRBJ2-2,TRBD2,TGTGCCACTTTGAGCTCTAGCGGGAGCGGGGAGCTGTTTTTT,CATLSSSGSGELFF
.,TRBV19,TRBJ1-2,TRBD1,TGTGCCAGTAGTCCCCAGACAGGGGGCTCGGGCTACACCTTC,CASSPQTGGSGYTF
.,TRBV7-2,TRBJ2-5,TRBD1,TGTGCCAGCAGCTTACAGGGGGCTAGGGAGACCCAGTACTTC,CASSLQGARETQYF
.,TRBV27,TRBJ1-1,.,TGTGCCAGCAGTTTATACAACGCGGGGAACACTGAAGCTTTCTTT,CASSLYNAGNTEAFF
.,TRBV7-2,TRBJ2-5,TRBD2,TGTGCCAGCAGCTTTCCCCCGGGGACTAGCGGATTAGAAGAGACCCAGTACTTC,CASSFPPGTSGLEETQYF
.,TRBV10-3,TRBJ2-2,.,TGTGCCATCAGCGGGACAACGAACACCGGGGAGCTGTTTTTT,CAISGTTNTGELFF
.,TRBV2,TRBJ2-5,.,TGTGCCAGCAGAACAGGGTCCCAAGAGACCCAGTACTTC,CASRTGSQETQYF
.,TRBV4-1,TRBJ2-3,TRBD2,TGCGCCAGCAGCCAAGCGGGGACTAGCCTGGATACGCAGTATTTT,CASSQAGTSLDTQYF
few,TRBV28,TRBJ1-2,TRBD1,TGTGCCAGCAGTCTGGGACAGCCCTATGGCTACACCTTC,CASSLGQPYGYTF
.,TRBV2,TRBJ1-3,.,TGTGCCAGCAGTGAGGTGCAGGGCCACTCTGGAAACACCATATATTTT,CASSEVQGHSGNTIYF
.,TRBV21-1,TRBJ1-5,.,TGTGCCAGCAGCAAAGCGCTTCGAACCGTGGAGTTTTACCTTAGCAATCAGCCCCAGCATTTT,CASSKALRTVEFYLSNQPQHF
.,TRBV7-2,TRBJ2-7,TRBD2,TGTGCCAGCAGCTCGGGGGTTCAACTAGCGGGCGGAGAGCAGTACTTC,CASSSGVQLAGGEQYF
.,TRBV6-5,TRBJ1-2,.,TGTGCCAGCAGTCGCGGACAGCCCTATGGCTACACCTTC,CASSRGQPYGYTF
.,TRBV24-1,TRBJ2-6,TRBD1,TGTGCCACCAGTGACCGGACAGGTTCTGGGGCCAACGTCCTGACTTTC,CATSDRTGSGANVLTF
.,TRBV11-2,TRBJ2-7,.,TGTGCCAGCAGCTTAGACTGGGCAGGAAACGAGCAGTACTTC,CASSLDWAGNEQYF
.,TRBV6-5,TRBJ1-2,.,TGTGCCAGCAGAACAGGAATCTATGGCTACACCTTC,CASRTGIYGYTF
few,TRBV18,TRBJ1-1,.,TGTGCCAGCTCGCCTCAGGGGATGAACACTGAAGCTTTCTTT,CASSPQGMNTEAFF
.,TRBV3-1/TRBV3-2,TRBJ2-4,.,TGTGCCAGCAGCCACGACGGACAGGCCCGGGGAGGCATTCAGTACTTC,CASSHDGQARGGIQYF
.,TRBV5-1,TRBJ2-5,TRBD1,TGCGCCAGCAGCTCAGGGACAGGGGGAGGAGAGACCCAGTACTTC,CASSSGTGGGETQYF
.,TRBV5-1,TRBJ2-7,TRBD2,TGCGCCAGCAGCATGGGACTAGCGGCTCTGTACGAGCAGTACTTC,CASSMGLAALYEQYF
.,TRBV7-2,TRBJ1-2,TRBD1,TGTGCCAGCAGCCTAAAGCGAGGGACAGGGGTGAATCACTATGGCTACACCTTC,CASSLKRGTGVNHYGYTF
.,TRBV3-1/TRBV3-2,TRBJ2-3,.,TGTGCCAGCAGCCTCCCATTAGTTCCTACGCAGTATTTT,CASSLPLVPTQYF
.,TRBV10-3,TRBJ1-4,.,TGTGCCATCAGTGAGGGGGGCACTAGTGAAAAACTGTTTTTT,CAISEGGTSEKLFF
.,TRBV9,TRBJ2-5,TRBD2,TGTGCCAGCAGCGCGACTAGCGGGGGGCAAGAGACCCAGTACTTC,CASSATSGGQETQYF
once,TRBV7-9,TRBJ2-7,TRBD1,TGTGCCAGCAGCACCCAGGGACAGGGGTCCTACGAGCAGTACTTC,CASSTQGQGSYEQYF
.,TRBV28,TRBJ2-3,.,TGTGCCAGCGTATCACATGTGGGCACAGATACGCAGTATTTT,CASVSHVGTDTQYF
once,TRBV9,TRBJ2-7,.,TGTGCCAGCAGCGTAGACAGGGACGAGCAGTACTTC,CASSVDRDEQYF
once,TRBV7-2,TRBJ2-2,TRBD2,TGTGCCAGCAGCTTAGCCCCTAGCGGGAGAGGACCCGGGGAGCTGTTTTTT,CASSLAPSGRGPGELFF
.,TRBV7-2,TRBJ2-1,.,TGTGCCAGCAGCTTAGTGATAGCAGCTGAGCAGTTCTTC,CASSLVIAAEQFF
.,TRBV5-1,TRBJ2-7,TRBD2,TGCGCCAGCAGCATCAGCGGGAGTTACAACGAGCAGTACTTC,CASSISGSYNEQYF
.,TRBV14,TRBJ2-5,TRBD2,TGTGCCAGCTCTCGGCGGGGGGTGGTGGAGACCCAGTACTTC,CASSRRGVVETQYF
few,TRBV2,TRBJ1-1,TRBD1,TGTGCCAGCAGTCAACAGGGGGCGCGAGGTACTGAAGCTTTCTTT,CASSQQGARGTEAFF